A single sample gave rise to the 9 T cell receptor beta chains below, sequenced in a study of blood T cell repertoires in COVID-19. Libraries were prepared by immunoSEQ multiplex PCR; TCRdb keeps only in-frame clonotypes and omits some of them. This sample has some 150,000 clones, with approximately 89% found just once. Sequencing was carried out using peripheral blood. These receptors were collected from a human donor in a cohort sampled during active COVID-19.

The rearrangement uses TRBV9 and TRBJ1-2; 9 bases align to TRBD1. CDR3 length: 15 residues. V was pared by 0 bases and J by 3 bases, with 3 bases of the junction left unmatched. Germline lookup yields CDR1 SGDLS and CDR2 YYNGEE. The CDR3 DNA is TGTGCCAGCAGCGTAGGAGGACAGGGGTACTATGGCTACACCTTC. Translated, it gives CASSVGGQGYYGYTF.

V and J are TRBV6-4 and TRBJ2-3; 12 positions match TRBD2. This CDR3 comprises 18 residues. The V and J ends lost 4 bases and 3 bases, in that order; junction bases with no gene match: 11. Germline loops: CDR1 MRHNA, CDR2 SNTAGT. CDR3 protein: CASSVQPSGGALTDTQYF. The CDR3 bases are TGTGCCAGCAGTGTCCAGCCTAGCGGGGGGGCCTTAACAGATACGCAGTATTTT.

CDR3 protein: CASKNIREDSNQPQHF. CDR3 nucleotide sequence: TGTGCCAGCAAAAACATCAGGGAGGATAGCAATCAGCCCCAGCATTTT. This chain connects TRBV27 to TRBJ1-5; maybe TRBD1 (5 bases). Germline CDR1 and CDR2: MNHEY and SMNVEV (reference sequence). The CDR3 is 16 residues long. V lost 7 bases to trimming and J lost 0 bases, with 16 bases between them.

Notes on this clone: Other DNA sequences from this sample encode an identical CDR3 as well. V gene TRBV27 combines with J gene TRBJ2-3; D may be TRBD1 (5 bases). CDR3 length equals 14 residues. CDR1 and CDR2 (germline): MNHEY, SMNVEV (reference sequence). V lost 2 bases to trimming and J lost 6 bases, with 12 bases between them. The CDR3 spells CASSLMDTQDTQYF. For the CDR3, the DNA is TGTGCCAGCAGTTTAATGGACACCCAGGATACGCAGTATTTT.

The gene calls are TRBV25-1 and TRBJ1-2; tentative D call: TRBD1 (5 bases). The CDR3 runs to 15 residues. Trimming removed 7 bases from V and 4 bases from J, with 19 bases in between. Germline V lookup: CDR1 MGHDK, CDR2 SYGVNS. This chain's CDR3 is CASTDGHPSPYGYTF. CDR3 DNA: TGTGCCAGCACCGATGGACACCCAAGCCCCTATGGCTACACCTTC.

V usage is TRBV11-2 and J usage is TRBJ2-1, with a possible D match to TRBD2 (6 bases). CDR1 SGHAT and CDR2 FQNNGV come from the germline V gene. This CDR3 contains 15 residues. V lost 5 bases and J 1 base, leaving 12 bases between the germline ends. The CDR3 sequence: CASSTRLGSYNEQFF. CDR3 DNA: TGTGCCAGCAGCACCCGACTAGGTTCCTACAATGAGCAGTTCTTC.

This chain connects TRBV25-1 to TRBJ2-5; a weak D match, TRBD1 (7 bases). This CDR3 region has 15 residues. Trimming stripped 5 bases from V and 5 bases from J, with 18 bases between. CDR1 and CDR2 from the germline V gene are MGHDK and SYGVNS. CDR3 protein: CASSPRQGGWETQYF. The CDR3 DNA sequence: TGTGCCAGCAGTCCTAGACAGGGAGGTTGGGAGACCCAGTACTTC.

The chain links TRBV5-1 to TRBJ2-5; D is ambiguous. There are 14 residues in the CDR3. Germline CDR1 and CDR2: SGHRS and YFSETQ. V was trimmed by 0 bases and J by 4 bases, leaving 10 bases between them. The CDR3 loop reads CASSLAHGRETQYF. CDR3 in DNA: TGCGCCAGCAGCTTGGCACATGGGCGAGAGACCCAGTACTTC.

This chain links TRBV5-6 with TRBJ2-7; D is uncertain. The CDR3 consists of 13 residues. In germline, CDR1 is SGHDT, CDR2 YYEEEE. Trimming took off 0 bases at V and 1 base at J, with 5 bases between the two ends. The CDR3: CASSLALSYEQYF. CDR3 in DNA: TGTGCCAGCAGCTTGGCACTTTCCTACGAGCAGTACTTC.